The 24 T cell receptor beta chains below come from one sample, sequenced in a study of CD8+ T cells in alopecia areata (dated by TCRdb to the late 2010s). In light of the paper, this sample's time point label describes: 20 to 30 weeks on oral tofacitinib. In the paper's terms, the treatment or condition label means: oral pan-JAK inhibitor, 5-10 mg twice daily. Receptor libraries were prepared by the immunoSEQ multiplex PCR assay. For TCR sequencing, RNA was extracted from every sample and reverse transcribed into cDNA to serve as template. Drawn from immuneACCESS, this table holds only the in-frame rearrangements with V and J called that TCRdb kept. Clones are partly lost; checked studies trace under half to an unresolved V gene and leave the rest unexplained. This sample comprises about 180,000 clones, approximately 53% of them detected only once. Of the sample, about a tenth falls within the top ten clones.

The sequenced sample was CD8+ T cells sorted from blood, obtained at week 24, from a patient treated with tofacitinib. These receptors were collected from a human donor with alopecia areata.

The rearrangement joins TRBV6-5 to TRBJ2-1; D is possibly TRBD2 (5 bases). CDR3 length: 13 amino acids. V shed 8 bases and J shed 6 bases, with 14 bases lying between them. Germline V gene lookup returns CDR1 MNHEY and CDR2 SVGAGI. As DNA, the CDR3 is TGTGCCAGCGGTAGACTATCTGCCAATGAGCAGTTCTTC. Its translation: CASGRLSANEQFF.

This chain links TRBV9 with TRBJ2-6; D unresolved. Germline lookup yields CDR1 SGDLS and CDR2 YYNGEE. The CDR3 totals 11 residues. With 0 bases removed from V and 12 bases from J, the gap between germline ends came to 4 bases. In DNA, the CDR3 is TGTGCCAGCAGCGTAGGCAGCGTCCTGACTTTC. Translation gives CASSVGSVLTF.

Ten or more counts support this clone. The rearrangement links TRBV6-5 to TRBJ2-1; D is undetermined. The CDR3 extends over 16 amino acids. Germline CDR1 reads MNHEY; CDR2 reads SVGAGI. Trimming cost V 3 bases and J 0 bases, with 12 bases left between them. CDR3: CASSYKDSRSYNEQFF. The DNA for the CDR3 is TGTGCCAGCAGTTATAAAGACTCGCGCTCCTACAATGAGCAGTTCTTC.

The genes are TRBV5-6 and TRBJ2-7, with D hard to call. This CDR3 comprises 14 residues. Germline CDR1 reads SGHDT; CDR2 reads YYEEEE. Trimming removed 0 bases at V and 2 bases at J, with 9 bases between. The CDR3 is CASSLAAGTYEQYF. The CDR3 DNA sequence: TGTGCCAGCAGCTTGGCGGCTGGCACCTACGAGCAGTACTTC.

V and J are TRBV6-6 and TRBJ2-1, with 9 bases that match TRBD2. The CDR3 consists of 15 residues. Looked up from germline, CDR1 is MNHNY and CDR2 is SVGAGI (reference sequence). V was pared by 5 bases and J by 5 bases, with 7 bases of the junction left unmatched. CDR3 region: CASSPLTSGHNEQFF. DNA for the CDR3: TGTGCCAGCAGTCCACTGACTAGCGGTCACAATGAGCAGTTCTTC.

The chain employs TRBV27 and TRBJ2-7, with D maybe TRBD2 (5 bases). Germline V lookup: CDR1 MNHEY, CDR2 SMNVEV (reference sequence). V gave up 7 bases and J gave up 6 bases, with 10 bases separating them. The CDR3 has 11 amino acids. Here the CDR3 reads CASIEGAEQYF. In DNA, the CDR3 is TGTGCCAGCATAGAGGGAGCCGAGCAGTACTTC.

The genes are TRBV25-1 and TRBJ2-5; D remains unclear. The germline gives CDR1 MGHDK, CDR2 SYGVNS. This CDR3 comprises 16 residues. V lost 3 bases and J 5 bases, leaving 19 bases between the germline ends. The CDR3 loop reads CASSDSLTGKTETQYF. CDR3 DNA sequence: TGTGCCAGCAGTGATAGCCTAACGGGTAAAACGGAGACCCAGTACTTC.

The rearrangement uses TRBV29-1 and TRBJ2-7; the D is unclear. V was trimmed by 0 bases and J by 4 bases, leaving 4 bases between them. Germline V gene data show CDR1 as SQVTM and CDR2 as ANQGSEA. The CDR3 totals 11 residues. DNA of the CDR3: TGCAGCGTTGAAGATCTGTACGAGCAGTACTTC. Protein: CSVEDLYEQYF.

This clone was counted between two and nine times. V and J are TRBV30 and TRBJ2-1; TRBD1 agrees at 7 bases. Germline loops: CDR1 GTSNPN, CDR2 SVGIG (reference sequence). The CDR3 is 13 amino acids. V lost 5 bases, J lost 4 bases, and 5 bases stayed unmatched. Here the CDR3 reads CAWQGGYYNEQFF. In DNA, the CDR3 is TGTGCCTGGCAAGGGGGCTATTACAATGAGCAGTTCTTC. The full variable domain, in which reference TRBV30 and TRBJ2-1 provide the parts outside the CDR3, is SQTIHQWPATLVQPVGSPLSLECTVEGTSNPNLYWYRQAAGRGLQLLFYSVGIGQISSEVPQNLSASRPQDRQFILSSKKLLLSDSGFYLCAWQGGYYNEQFFGPGTRLTVL.

This clone has just one count. The CDR3 coding sequence is TGCGCCAGCAGTCAATCGGGATGGATTTTGAGTTCACCCCTCCACTTT. It specifies CASSQSGWILSSPLHF. The V and J genes are TRBV23-1 and TRBJ1-6; D call uncertain. TRBV23-1 is reported as an ORF; its role is uncertain. V was trimmed by 0 bases and J by 9 bases, leaving 15 bases between them. The CDR3 consists of 16 residues.

This clone came up a few times. The chain is built from TRBV25-1 and TRBJ1-1; TRBD1 aligns across 10 bases. The CDR3 extends over 14 amino acids. Germline trimming cut 5 bases from V and 6 bases from J; bases unmatched to any gene: 6. Per the germline V gene, CDR1 is MGHDK and CDR2 is SYGVNS. CDR3 region: CASSQTGGLSEAFF. CDR3 nucleotides: TGTGCCAGCAGTCAGACAGGGGGCTTATCTGAAGCTTTCTTT.

The rearrangement links TRBV25-1 to TRBJ2-3; D is possibly TRBD1 or TRBD2 (5 bases each). Trimming stripped 3 bases from V and 10 bases from J, with 14 bases between. CDR1 and CDR2 (germline): MGHDK, SYGVNS. The CDR3 is 13 residues long. The CDR3 sequence is CASSEGRAGAQYF. In DNA, the CDR3 is TGTGCCAGCAGTGAGGGACGGGCCGGCGCGCAGTATTTT.

This rearrangement joins TRBV18 to TRBJ2-5, with no clear D. Trimming took 1 base from V and 5 from J, leaving 11 bases between them. The germline V gene encodes CDR1 KGHSH and CDR2 LQKENI. The CDR3 spans 14 residues. In nucleotides, the CDR3 is TGTGCCAGCTCACCACAGGGCCCTCGGGAGACCCAGTACTTC. The encoded protein is CASSPQGPRETQYF.

The gene calls are TRBV29-1 and TRBJ2-3, with D perhaps TRBD1 (5 bases). Trimming left V 3 bases short and J 2 bases short, with 12 bases between. Germline CDR1 reads SQVTM; CDR2 reads ANQGSEA. The CDR3 has 14 amino acids. In DNA, the CDR3 is TGCAGCGTTGAGGGGCAGGGCCTCACAGATACGCAGTATTTT. Its protein is CSVEGQGLTDTQYF.

This clone was picked up one time. This chain links TRBV25-1 with TRBJ1-1, with D perhaps matching TRBD1 (6 bases). The ends were cut back, 4 bases at V and 1 base at J, with 13 bases in the middle. The CDR3 covers 15 residues. CDR1 and CDR2 from the germline V gene are MGHDK and SYGVNS. The CDR3 coding sequence is TGTGCCAGCAGTGGGTCCAGGGGACGGAACACTGAAGCTTTCTTT. As protein: CASSGSRGRNTEAFF. Full variable domain (remainder filled in from reference TRBV25-1 and TRBJ1-1): EADIYQTPRYLVIGTGKKITLECSQTMGHDKMYWYQQDPGMELHLIHYSYGVNSTEKGDLSSESTVSRIRTEHFPLTLESARPSHTSQYLCASSGSRGRNTEAFFGQGTRLTVV.

The chain joins TRBV19 to TRBJ1-2, with D unclear. Germline V lookup: CDR1 LNHDA, CDR2 SQIVND (reference sequence). This CDR3 contains 11 residues. Trimming removed 4 bases at V and 6 bases at J, with 6 bases between. CDR3 loop: CASSSGDGYTF. In DNA, the CDR3 is TGTGCCAGTAGTAGCGGGGATGGCTACACCTTC.

The chain uses TRBV25-1 and TRBJ1-2; D is possibly TRBD1 (6 bases). Germline values: CDR1 MGHDK, CDR2 SYGVNS. The length of the CDR3 is 12 residues. The V end was cut by 8 bases, the J end by 4 bases, with 11 bases between. CDR3 sequence: CASGAGVYGYTF. The CDR3 nucleotides read TGTGCCAGCGGCGCAGGGGTCTATGGCTACACCTTC.

This clone has just a few counts. This chain connects TRBV14 to TRBJ2-7; 8 nucleotides align to TRBD1. This CDR3 comprises 16 residues. The germline V gene encodes CDR1 SGHDN and CDR2 FVKESK. V lost 1 base, J lost 3 bases, and 8 bases stayed unmatched. The CDR3 DNA reads as TGTGCCAGCAGCCAAGTGCAGCTAGACAGGGGCTACGAGCAGTACTTC. This sequence encodes CASSQVQLDRGYEQYF.

This chain uses TRBV5-1 with TRBJ2-1, with 12 bases identical to TRBD1. CDR1 and CDR2 from the germline V gene are SGHRS and YFSETQ. This CDR3 is built from 14 residues. The ends lost 4 bases at V and 8 bases at J; junction bases unmatched: 4. The CDR3 reads CASSLRDRGHEQFF. CDR3 sequence (DNA): TGCGCCAGCAGCCTCAGGGACAGGGGGCATGAGCAGTTCTTC.

The chain combines TRBV5-1 with TRBJ2-5, with D possibly matching TRBD1 (5 bases). Germline V gene lookup returns CDR1 SGHRS and CDR2 YFSETQ. Trimming removed 6 bases from V and 1 base from J, with 13 bases in between. The CDR3 loop spans 14 amino acids. The CDR3 loop reads CASKRGWGQETQYF. CDR3 DNA: TGCGCCAGCAAAAGGGGATGGGGCCAAGAGACCCAGTACTTC.

This clone was observed a few times. The V gene is TRBV6-5, the J gene TRBJ2-1; tentatively, D is TRBD2 (5 bases). This CDR3 is 12 amino acids long. CDR1 is MNHEY, CDR2 SVGAGI, per germline. Trimming removed 6 bases from V and 4 bases from J, with 7 bases in between. The CDR3 coding sequence is TGTGCCAGCAGGGCGGGTTACAATGAGCAGTTCTTC. Translated, it gives CASRAGYNEQFF.

The J gene is TRBJ1-1, the V gene TRBV12-5; D is possibly TRBD1 (5 bases). Germline CDR1 LGHNT, CDR2 FRNRAP. The V and J ends lost 1 base and 0 bases respectively, with 12 bases between them. This CDR3 has 16 residues. CDR3 nucleotides: TGTGCTAGTGGTTTGGGTACATCAGGGTTGAACACTGAAGCTTTCTTT. Translating gives CASGLGTSGLNTEAFF.

Concerning this clone itself: Other DNA sequences of this sample code for an identical CDR3. V usage is TRBV5-1 and J usage is TRBJ1-1, with a possible D match to TRBD1 (5 bases). This CDR3 has 13 amino acids. Germline V CDR1 and CDR2: SGHRS, YFSETQ. V gave up 4 bases and J gave up 1 base, with 8 bases separating them. CDR3 sequence: CASSQGQNTEAFF. The CDR3 nucleotides read TGCGCCAGCAGCCAAGGACAGAACACTGAAGCTTTCTTT.

The chain has TRBV14 and TRBJ1-2, with D uncertain. The CDR3 runs 17 residues. CDR1 is SGHDN and CDR2 is FVKESK in the germline V gene. V lost 0 bases and J 8 bases, leaving 22 bases between the germline ends. The CDR3: CASSQDTLSEVIRGYTF. CDR3 nucleotides: TGTGCCAGCAGCCAAGATACGCTGAGCGAGGTGATAAGGGGCTACACCTTC. Supplemented by reference TRBV14 and TRBJ1-2, the full variable domain reads EAGVTQFPSHSVIEKGQTVTLRCDPISGHDNLYWYRRVMGKEIKFLLHFVKESKQDESGMPNNRFLAERTGGTYSTLKVQPAELEDSGVYFCASSQDTLSEVIRGYTFGSGTRLTVV.